This T cell receptor (beta chain) was found in a study of blood T cell repertoires in COVID-19. About the study: PBMCs, B-cell-depleted T cells, or T cells were the source of the cDNA or gDNA that made up the material.

Sequencing used immunoSEQ multiplex PCR; TCRdb keeps in-frame clones, though not all of them. The table has fewer than 350,000 clones, 85% seen once. The CDR3 has 15 residues. The germline V gene has CDR1 MDHEN and CDR2 SYDVKM. Trimming cost V 6 bases and J 5 bases, with 19 bases left between them. In its sample, this clone was seen once. Participants spanned ages about 18 to 90 years and resided in 24 US areas. The receptor was isolated from a young woman who had been exposed to COVID-19. Source material: PBMCs or T cells enriched from blood (not recorded which). V is TRBV28 and J is TRBJ2-5; D is perhaps TRBD1 (6 bases). DNA of the CDR3: TGTGCCAGCAGGGGGGATGGGGGCCCCCTGGAGACCCAGTACTTC. It codes for CASRGDGGPLETQYF.